This is a list of T cell receptor beta chains from one sample in a study of OX40 agonist ivuxolimab in advanced cancers. Some clones are missing from TCRdb's copy, which holds only in-frame ones; the method was immunoSEQ multiplex PCR. This table holds fewer than 90,000 clones, 75% to 90% found once. The material was CD4+ or CD8+ T cells sorted from blood, obtained in a trial of the OX40 agonist ivuxolimab. The source of these receptors is an adult with an advanced solid tumor such as melanoma, head and neck, liver or kidney cancer. Both conserved end residues are part of each CDR3. The D gene is left open where the match is weak. Size is stated for part of the rows, as once, few or many counts, or as a class when the clone is expanded.

j_call,clone_size,v_call,d_call,cdr3_nt,cdr3_aa
TRBJ2-3,few,TRBV28,NA,TGTGCCAGCAGCGAAGCGGACGCGGTCAACACAGATACGCAGTATTTT,CASSEADAVNTDTQYF
TRBJ2-2,NA,TRBV5-1,NA,TGCGCCAGCAGCTTGGGCGGAAACACCGGGGAGCTGTTTTTT,CASSLGGNTGELFF
TRBJ2-1,NA,TRBV2,TRBD2,TGTGCCAGCAGAAGGGGGGGACTAGCGACCTATGACTCCTACAATGAGCAGTTCTTC,CASRRGGLATYDSYNEQFF
TRBJ2-3,NA,TRBV5-4,TRBD1,TGTGCCAGCACGTGGGACAGGGGCACAGATACGCAGTATTTT,CASTWDRGTDTQYF
TRBJ2-1,NA,TRBV10-1,NA,TGCGCCAAGGGTAGAATCCATGAGCAGTTCTTC,CAKGRIHEQFF
TRBJ1-2,NA,TRBV7-9,TRBD1,TGTGCCAGCAGCTCGACAGGGGGAGGCTACACCTTC,CASSSTGGGYTF
TRBJ2-7,NA,TRBV6-1,NA,TGTGCCAGCAGTGCCGCATGGGGGGCCCTTGTCTACGAGCAGTACTTC,CASSAAWGALVYEQYF
TRBJ1-1,NA,TRBV10-1,NA,TGCGCCAGCAGATTCATGAACACTGAAGCTTTCTTT,CASRFMNTEAFF
TRBJ1-4,NA,TRBV9,NA,TGTGCCAGCAGCGTAGCGGAGGAGGCGTGGACCTTTCATGAAAAACTGTTTTTT,CASSVAEEAWTFHEKLFF
TRBJ1-4,NA,TRBV28,TRBD1,TGTGCCAGCTCAGGGGGAAAAGAAAAACTGTTTTTT,CASSGGKEKLFF
TRBJ2-2,NA,TRBV5-1,NA,TGCGCCAGCACCTTCGACCCGAACACCGGGGAGCTGTTTTTT,CASTFDPNTGELFF
TRBJ1-2,once,TRBV7-2,NA,TGTGCCAGCAGCTCCTACGTAATAGGGGGCTATGGCTACACCTTC,CASSSYVIGGYGYTF
TRBJ2-3,NA,TRBV7-2,NA,TGTGCCAGCAGCACATCGGGACGTATCACAGATACGCAGTATTTT,CASSTSGRITDTQYF
TRBJ1-1,NA,TRBV10-3,TRBD1,TGTGCCGTCAGTGAGTACCAGGGGGCGAGTCTGGGCACTGAAGCTTTCTTT,CAVSEYQGASLGTEAFF
TRBJ1-1,once,TRBV21-1,NA,NA,CASSKKGVAWGAEAFF
TRBJ2-5,NA,TRBV5-1,NA,TGCGCCAGCAGCCCCGCGTTGGCGACGCAAGAGACCCAGTACTTC,CASSPALATQETQYF
TRBJ2-5,NA,TRBV7-2,NA,TGTGCCAGCAGCTTTGTGCCCTCGATTGAGACCCAGTACTTC,CASSFVPSIETQYF
TRBJ2-3,NA,TRBV11-1,NA,TGTGCCAGCAGCTTAGGTGGGAGGACAGATACGCAGTATTTT,CASSLGGRTDTQYF
TRBJ2-5,NA,TRBV10-3,NA,TGTGCCATCAGTGGGGGGGATGGGCGAGAGACCCAGTACTTC,CAISGGDGRETQYF
TRBJ2-3,NA,TRBV29-1,NA,TGCAGCGTTGCCTCCGGGACGGAAACAGATACGCAGTATTTT,CSVASGTETDTQYF
TRBJ2-5,NA,TRBV7-9,NA,TGTGCCAGCTGCTCTGGGGTGAGGGAGACCCAGTACTTC,CASCSGVRETQYF
TRBJ1-2,once,TRBV9,NA,TGTGCCAGCAGCGAGGGGACCTATGGCTACACCTTC,CASSEGTYGYTF
TRBJ1-4,once,TRBV5-1,NA,TGCGCCAGCAGCTTGGCCGGGGGAGGGGAAAAACTGTTTTTT,CASSLAGGGEKLFF
TRBJ2-7,NA,TRBV5-1,TRBD2,TGCGCCAGCAGCTTGGATCTAGCGGGATCCCTAGCCTACGAGCAGTACTTC,CASSLDLAGSLAYEQYF
TRBJ1-5,NA,TRBV28,NA,TGTGCCAGCAGTGCAGACGGAAACAGCAATCAGCCCCAGCATTTT,CASSADGNSNQPQHF
TRBJ2-1,NA,TRBV28,TRBD1,TGTGCCAGCAGTTTATTCGTAGGACAGGGGATTGAGCAGTTCTTC,CASSLFVGQGIEQFF
TRBJ2-1,once,TRBV7-3,NA,TGTGCCAGCACCCAAGACAGTCCTGGGCAGTTCTTC,CASTQDSPGQFF
TRBJ1-3,NA,TRBV6-5,NA,TGTGCCAGCAGGCAGGGATTCTCTGGAAACACCATATATTTT,CASRQGFSGNTIYF